This T cell receptor (beta chain) was found in a study of T cell repertoires in ileal Crohn's disease. At the level of the study: Surgery for a complication: stricturing in 61%, penetrating in approximately 40%. General study results and limits: Active smokers at surgery had more clonal expansions than non-smokers. Sorted CD8 T cells held more high-frequency clones than CD4.

Germline trimming cut 4 bases from V and 6 bases from J; bases unmatched to any gene: 10. Germline values: CDR1 KGHSH, CDR2 LQKENI. This CDR3 has 15 residues. In regard to this clone: The antigen is undetermined.

TCRdb's copy holds only in-frame clones and misses some; the assay was immunoSEQ multiplex PCR. Of about 15,000 clones listed, 50% to 75% are singletons. This clonotype was obtained from an adult with Crohn's disease. The chain couples TRBV18 to TRBJ1-2; 8 nucleotides align to TRBD1. The sequenced sample was ileal tissue. Here the CDR3 reads CASSQSGLQGDGYTF. The CDR3 bases are TGTGCCAGCTCACAATCAGGATTACAGGGGGATGGCTACACCTTC. Full variable domain (remainder filled in from reference TRBV18 and TRBJ1-2): NAGVMQNPRHLVRRRGQEARLRCSPMKGHSHVYWYRQLPEEGLKFMVYLQKENIIDESGMPKERFSAEFPKEGPSILRIQQVVRGDSAAYFCASSQSGLQGDGYTFGSGTRLTVV.